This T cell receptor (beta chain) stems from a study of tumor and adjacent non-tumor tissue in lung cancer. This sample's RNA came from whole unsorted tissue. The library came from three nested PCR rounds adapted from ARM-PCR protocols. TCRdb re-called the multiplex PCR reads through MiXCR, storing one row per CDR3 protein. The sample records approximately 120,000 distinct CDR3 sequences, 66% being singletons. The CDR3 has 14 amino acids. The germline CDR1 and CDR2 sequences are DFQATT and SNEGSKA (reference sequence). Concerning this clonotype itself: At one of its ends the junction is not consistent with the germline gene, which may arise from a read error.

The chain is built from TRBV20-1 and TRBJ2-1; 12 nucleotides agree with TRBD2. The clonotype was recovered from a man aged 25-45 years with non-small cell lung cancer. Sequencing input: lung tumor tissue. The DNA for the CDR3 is TGTAGTGCTAACCAGACTAGCGGGAGCGGTGAGCAGTTCTTC. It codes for CSANQTSGSGEQFF.